These 15 T cell receptor beta chains were sequenced from one sample in a study of CD4 T cells in relation to SARS-CoV-2 and coronaviruses. Their recognized antigens are unknown. TCRdb's copy holds only in-frame clones and misses some; the assay was immunoSEQ multiplex PCR. The data contain some 29,000 clones, around three quarters of them singletons. CD4+ T cells from unexposed donors were obtained before the COVID-19 pandemic (2011-2018). The cells were cultured for 10 days before CD4+ T cells were isolated. The sequenced sample consisted of CD4+ T cells from PBMCs, cultured in vitro. These TCRs come from a human donor in good health.

The chain's CDR3 is CASSSIARLYNEQFF. The DNA of the CDR3 is TGTGCCAGCAGCTCGATCGCTAGGCTATACAATGAGCAGTTCTTC. This chain links TRBV11-2 with TRBJ2-1; D not certain. The length of the CDR3 is 15 residues. CDR1 and CDR2 (germline): SGHAT, FQNNGV. V lost 4 bases and J lost 4, with 14 bases in between. The variable domain in full, completed from reference TRBV11-2 and TRBJ2-1, reads EAGVAQSPRYKIIEKRQSVAFWCNPISGHATLYWYQQILGQGPKLLIQFQNNGVVDDSQLPKDRFSAERLKGVDSTLKIQPAKLEDSAVYLCASSSIARLYNEQFFGPGTRLTVL.

This clone showed up just once. This chain joins TRBV19 and TRBJ1-2; 7 bases are a match to TRBD1. CDR1 and CDR2 from the germline V gene are LNHDA and SQIVND (reference sequence). The trim removed 6 bases at V and 4 bases at J, leaving 14 bases unmatched. The CDR3 totals 16 residues. The CDR3 DNA reads as TGTGCCAGTAGCGAACAGGGGATTATTGGCGTCTATGGCTACACCTTC. Protein: CASSEQGIIGVYGYTF. Variable domain in full (rest from reference TRBV19 and TRBJ1-2): DGGITQSPKYLFRKEGQNVTLSCEQNLNHDAMYWYRQDPGQGLRLIYYSQIVNDFQKGDIAEGYSVSREKKESFPLTVTSAQKNPTAFYLCASSEQGIIGVYGYTFGSGTRLTVV.

This clone turned up a few times. The chain is built from TRBV5-1 and TRBJ2-2, with 9 bases lining up with TRBD2. The CDR3 length is 16 residues. Germline values: CDR1 SGHRS, CDR2 YFSETQ. Trimming removed 0 bases from V and 5 bases from J; junction bases left unmatched: 5. CDR3 nucleotide sequence: TGCGCCAGCAGCTTGGTAGGACTAGCGATGACCGGGGAGCTGTTTTTT. Its translation: CASSLVGLAMTGELFF. Together with reference TRBV5-1 and TRBJ2-2, the CDR3 gives the full variable domain: KAGVTQTPRYLIKTRGQQVTLSCSPISGHRSVSWYQQTPGQGLQFLFEYFSETQRNKGNFPGRFSGRQFSNSRSEMNVSTLELGDSALYLCASSLVGLAMTGELFFGEGSRLTVL.

This clone was counted a few times. The chain joins TRBV5-1 to TRBJ1-1; D not resolved. V was clipped by 5 bases and J by 4 bases, with 12 bases between them. The CDR3 has 13 amino acids. Germline CDR1 reads SGHRS; CDR2 reads YFSETQ. DNA for the CDR3: TGCGCCAGCAGTACGCCAGGAGGCACTGAAGCTTTCTTT. Translating it yields CASSTPGGTEAFF.

The CDR3 here is CASSFWRSSYNEQFF. DNA of the CDR3: TGTGCCAGCAGCTTCTGGAGGAGCTCCTACAATGAGCAGTTCTTC. The chain combines TRBV5-6 with TRBJ2-1; D may be TRBD2 (5 bases). Looked up from germline, CDR1 is SGHDT and CDR2 is YYEEEE. This CDR3 has 15 residues. V lost 2 bases and J lost 0, with 9 bases in between.

V usage is TRBV7-2 and J usage is TRBJ2-3; D is uncertain. CDR3 length: 11 amino acids. V was shortened by 5 bases and J by 6 bases, with 6 bases between the two germline ends. From germline, CDR1 is SGHTA and CDR2 FQGNSA. Here the CDR3 reads CASSQADTQYF. The CDR3 DNA follows: TGTGCCAGCAGCCAAGCGGATACGCAGTATTTT.

This rearrangement joins TRBV6-6 to TRBJ2-1; the D gene could be TRBD1 or TRBD2 (5 bases each). Germline V gene lookup returns CDR1 MNHNY and CDR2 SVGAGI (reference sequence). The ends were cut back, 2 bases at V and 5 bases at J, with 13 bases in the middle. The CDR3 length is 15 residues. The CDR3 is CASSYRGRANNEQFF. The CDR3 region has the DNA TGTGCCAGCAGTTACCGGGGACGAGCTAACAATGAGCAGTTCTTC.

The chain recombines TRBV6-5 with TRBJ1-3; possibly TRBD1 for D (6 bases). Germline-derived CDR1 and CDR2 are MNHEY and SVGAGI. The V end lost 0 bases, the J end lost 2 bases, and 11 bases lay between the germline ends. This CDR3 is 16 amino acids long. The CDR3 DNA sequence: TGTGCCAGCAGTTACTCCGGGGGCGTAGCTGGAAACACCATATATTTT. It is translated as CASSYSGGVAGNTIYF.

The chain joins TRBV6-6 to TRBJ1-1; D gene unclear. The CDR3 spans 13 residues. Trimming took 5 bases from V and 5 from J, leaving 12 bases between them. Germline V gene lookup returns CDR1 MNHNY and CDR2 SVGAGI (reference sequence). The CDR3 loop is CASSPYSSTEAFF. The CDR3 bases are TGTGCCAGCAGTCCGTATAGTAGTACTGAAGCTTTCTTT.

This rearrangement joins TRBV2 to TRBJ1-1; weak D call: TRBD1 (6 bases). Germline V gene lookup returns CDR1 SNHLY and CDR2 FYNNEI. V gave up 6 bases and J gave up 7 bases, with 12 bases separating them. This CDR3 spans 12 amino acids. As DNA, the CDR3 is TGTGCCAGCAGGCGACAGGAGTATGAAGCTTTCTTT. Protein product: CASRRQEYEAFF.

The chain recombines TRBV10-1 with TRBJ1-2; the D gene is possibly TRBD1 (5 bases). Germline CDR1 and CDR2: WNHNN and SYGVQD (reference sequence). The CDR3 has 14 residues. Trimming cost V 2 bases and J 5 bases, with 12 bases left between them. The CDR3 here is CASSEDPGWYGYTF. CDR3 sequence (DNA): TGCGCCAGCAGTGAGGATCCAGGGTGGTATGGCTACACCTTC.

The rearrangement links TRBV29-1 to TRBJ2-2, with 11 positions matching TRBD2. Trimming removed 6 bases from V and 8 bases from J; junction bases left unmatched: 5. The CDR3 runs 13 residues. Germline V lookup: CDR1 SQVTM, CDR2 ANQGSEA. CDR3 sequence: CSVVAGGEGELFF. CDR3 nucleotide sequence: TGCAGCGTCGTAGCGGGGGGGGAAGGGGAGCTGTTTTTT.

This sequence joins TRBV12-5 and TRBJ2-1; D call uncertain. Germline V gives CDR1 LGHNT, CDR2 FRNRAP. The CDR3 spans 17 residues. V lost 4 bases and J 8 bases, leaving 24 bases between the germline ends. The CDR3 protein is CASGSYRQPQRGYEQFF. The CDR3 DNA reads TGTGCTAGTGGTTCCTATCGTCAACCCCAGCGTGGGTATGAGCAGTTCTTC.

The chain recombines TRBV7-9 with TRBJ2-7; 10 bases match TRBD2. The CDR3 covers 15 residues. V lost 5 bases to trimming and J lost 4 bases; unmatched junction nucleotides: 8. Germline-derived CDR1 and CDR2 are SEHNR and FQNEAQ (reference sequence). The CDR3, as DNA: TGTGCCAGCAGCCAGAGAGGGACTAGCGAGTACGAGCAGTACTTC. Protein sequence: CASSQRGTSEYEQYF.

This chain connects TRBV28 to TRBJ2-5; 8 nucleotides match TRBD1. The germline gives CDR1 MDHEN, CDR2 SYDVKM. This CDR3 contains 16 residues. The ends lost 4 bases at V and 5 bases at J; junction bases unmatched: 12. The CDR3 protein is CASSSWDRRSHETQYF. The CDR3 DNA reads TGTGCCAGCAGTTCGTGGGACAGGCGATCTCACGAGACCCAGTACTTC.